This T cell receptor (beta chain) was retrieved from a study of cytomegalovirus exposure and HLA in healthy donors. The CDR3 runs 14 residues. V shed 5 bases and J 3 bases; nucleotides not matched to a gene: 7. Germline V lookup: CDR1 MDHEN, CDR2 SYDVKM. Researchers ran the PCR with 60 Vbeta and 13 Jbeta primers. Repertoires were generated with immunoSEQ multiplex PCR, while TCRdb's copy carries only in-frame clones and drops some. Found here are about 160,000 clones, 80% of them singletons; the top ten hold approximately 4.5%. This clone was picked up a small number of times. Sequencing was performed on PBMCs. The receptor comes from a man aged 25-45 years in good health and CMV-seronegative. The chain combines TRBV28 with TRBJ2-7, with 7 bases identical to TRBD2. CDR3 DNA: TGTGCCAGCAGTCCCCGGGGGGACCTCTACGAGCAGTACTTC. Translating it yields CASSPRGDLYEQYF.